Each of the 6 T cell receptor beta chains below was sequenced from the same sample in a study of T cell responses to AZD1222 COVID-19 vaccine. Produced via immunoSEQ multiplex PCR; TCRdb's table is partial and in-frame only. The sample yields 95,000 to 110,000 clones, roughly 86% seen once. Source: peripheral blood, taken 28 days after the second dose of the MenACWY control vaccine. These receptors all come from an adult who received the MenACWY meningococcal vaccine as a control.

This clone occurred a few times. The chain employs TRBV3-1 (or the pseudogene TRBV3-2) and TRBJ2-7; D not certain. The germline gives CDR1 LGHDT, CDR2 YNNKEL (reference sequence). This CDR3 comprises 11 residues. V was shortened by 4 bases and J by 4 bases, with 5 bases between the two germline ends. CDR3 residues: CASSRGYEQYF. CDR3 sequence (DNA): TGTGCCAGCAGCCGGGGTTACGAGCAGTACTTC.

In this sample, this clone turned up a few times. The J gene is TRBJ2-1, the V gene TRBV29-1, with D possibly being TRBD1 (6 bases). This CDR3 region has 15 residues. Germline V CDR1 and CDR2: SQVTM, ANQGSEA. V dropped 4 bases and J dropped 4 bases, with 17 bases sitting between them. The CDR3 sequence: CSVVTPGQGYNEQFF. CDR3 DNA: TGCAGCGTTGTGACCCCCGGGCAGGGGTACAATGAGCAGTTCTTC.

CDR3 region: CASSLGRQSGNTIYF. For the CDR3, the DNA is TGTGCCAGCAGTTTGGGCAGACAGTCTGGAAACACCATATATTTT. V is TRBV6-6 and J is TRBJ1-3; perhaps TRBD1 as D (5 bases). This CDR3 comprises 15 residues. V was cut by 4 bases and J by 1 base, with 11 bases left in between. The germline V gene has CDR1 MNHNY and CDR2 SVGAGI (reference sequence).

V and J are TRBV7-2 and TRBJ1-5; D is uncertain. With 1 base removed from V and 6 bases from J, the gap between germline ends came to 10 bases. This CDR3 contains 14 residues. The germline V gene encodes CDR1 SGHTA and CDR2 FQGNSA. The CDR3 sequence is CASSLEFPGQPQHF. DNA of the CDR3: TGTGCCAGCAGCTTAGAGTTTCCGGGTCAGCCCCAGCATTTT.

The V gene is TRBV11-2, the J gene TRBJ1-1; no clear D gene. V lost 5 bases and J 1 base, leaving 11 bases between the germline ends. Germline lookup yields CDR1 SGHAT and CDR2 FQNNGV. This CDR3 is 14 amino acids long. The CDR3 loop is CASSLRAENTEAFF. The CDR3 DNA follows: TGTGCCAGCAGCCTTCGCGCAGAGAACACTGAAGCTTTCTTT.

The chain combines TRBV5-4 with TRBJ1-1; D gene unclear. The V gene's germline CDR1 is SGHNT and CDR2 YYREEE (reference sequence). This CDR3 has 15 amino acids. Trimming took off 0 bases at V and 3 bases at J, with 12 bases between the two ends. The CDR3 nucleotides are TGTGCCAGCAGCTTGGATACGGGTGTCGACACTGAAGCTTTCTTT. Translating gives CASSLDTGVDTEAFF.